Presented here are 7 T cell receptor beta chains from one specimen sequenced in a study of OX40 agonist ivuxolimab in advanced cancers. TCRdb's copy holds only in-frame clones and misses some; the assay was immunoSEQ multiplex PCR. The sample consists of tens of thousands of clones, about 82% of them appearing once. The sequencing here drew on CD4+ or CD8+ T cells sorted from blood, taken in a trial of the OX40 agonist ivuxolimab. The receptors shown here come from an adult with an advanced solid tumor such as melanoma, head and neck, liver or kidney cancer.

The CDR3 DNA is TGTGCCAGCAGCCCGGGGACAGGGCGGAATGGCTACACCTTC. This translates into CASSPGTGRNGYTF. The V gene is TRBV5-6, the J gene TRBJ1-2; TRBD1 aligns across 9 bases. V trimming: 4 bases; J trimming: 6 bases; junction bases outside the gene matches: 7. CDR1 SGHDT and CDR2 YYEEEE come from the germline V gene. The CDR3 extends over 14 amino acids.

V gene TRBV5-1 combines with J gene TRBJ1-1, with D tentatively TRBD1 (6 bases). Germline V gene sequence: CDR1 SGHRS, CDR2 YFSETQ. This CDR3 spans 14 amino acids. V shed 6 bases and J shed 0 bases, with 12 bases lying between them. CDR3 loop: CASKTPGVNTEAFF. The CDR3 DNA is TGCGCCAGCAAAACGCCAGGGGTGAACACTGAAGCTTTCTTT.

J is TRBJ2-1 and V is TRBV5-1; 9 positions match TRBD2. Germline loops: CDR1 SGHRS, CDR2 YFSETQ. The CDR3 loop spans 17 amino acids. V trimming: 3 bases; J trimming: 0 bases; junction bases outside the gene matches: 7. As DNA, the CDR3 is TGCGCCAGCAGCTCATTGAGCGGGGGGAGCTCCTACAATGAGCAGTTCTTC. It encodes CASSSLSGGSSYNEQFF.

This CDR3 is CASSEGSVRSPLHF. The CDR3 coding sequence is TGCGCCAGCAGCGAAGGATCAGTGAGATCACCCCTCCACTTT. The J gene is TRBJ1-6, the V gene TRBV5-1; D call uncertain. V shed 4 bases and J shed 10 bases, with 15 bases lying between them. The CDR3 runs to 14 residues. Per the germline V gene, CDR1 is SGHRS and CDR2 is YFSETQ.

This chain links TRBV5-1 with TRBJ2-5; D is unresolved. Germline V gene data show CDR1 as SGHRS and CDR2 as YFSETQ. Trimming took off 4 bases at V and 1 base at J, with 14 bases between the two ends. The CDR3 length is 15 residues. CDR3 sequence reads: CASSTAAETQETQYF. CDR3 sequence (DNA): TGCGCCAGCAGCACCGCCGCAGAAACCCAAGAGACCCAGTACTTC.

V usage is TRBV6-5 and J usage is TRBJ1-1, with D uncertain. Between the trimmed V and J ends, which lost 2 bases and 4 bases, there was a span of 11 bases. The CDR3 has 14 residues. CDR1 MNHEY and CDR2 SVGAGI come from the germline V gene. CDR3 loop: CASSYGPGRTEAFF. For the CDR3, the DNA is TGTGCCAGCAGTTACGGTCCAGGTCGCACTGAAGCTTTCTTT.

The rearrangement uses TRBV28 and TRBJ1-5; D is unclear. The V end was cut by 1 base, the J end by 7 bases, with 5 bases between. The CDR3 runs 12 residues. Germline loops: CDR1 MDHEN, CDR2 SYDVKM. The CDR3 spells CASSLFGQPQHF. CDR3 sequence (DNA): TGTGCCAGCAGTTTATTCGGGCAGCCCCAGCATTTT.